This T cell receptor beta chain was recovered during a study of shared clonotypes between healthy human individuals. Across the whole study: For every donor, three CD4 naive, three CD4 memory, two CD8 naive and one CD8 memory plates were used.

Germline-derived CDR1 and CDR2 are SGHRS and YFSETQ. There are 14 residues in the CDR3. The J segment lost 4 bases and the V segment lost 3 bases, leaving 3 bases of the junction unmatched. Clones were read by immunoSEQ multiplex PCR, and TCRdb kept only the in-frame ones, dropping some. The sample holds 2 million to 3 million clones, over 85% seen once. This chain joins TRBV5-1 and TRBJ2-2; 7 nucleotides match TRBD1. This receptor was obtained from a man younger than 30 in good health. The sample consisted of naive CD4+ T cells sorted from blood. Noted subset: CD45RA+ positively selected. CDR3 residues: CASSSGQFTGELFF. The CDR3, as DNA: TGCGCCAGCAGCTCGGGACAGTTCACCGGGGAGCTGTTTTTT.